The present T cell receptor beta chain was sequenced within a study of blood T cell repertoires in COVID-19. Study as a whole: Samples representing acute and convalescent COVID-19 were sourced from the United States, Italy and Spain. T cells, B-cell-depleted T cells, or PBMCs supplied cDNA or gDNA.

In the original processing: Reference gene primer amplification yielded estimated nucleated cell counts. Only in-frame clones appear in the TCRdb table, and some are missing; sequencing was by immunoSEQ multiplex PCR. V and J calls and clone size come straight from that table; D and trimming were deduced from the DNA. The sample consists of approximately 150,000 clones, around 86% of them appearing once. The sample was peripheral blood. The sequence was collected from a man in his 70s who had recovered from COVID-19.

The CDR3 reads CATSRSGSRYNEQFF. CDR3 DNA sequence: TGTGCCACCAGCCGGAGCGGGAGCCGATACAATGAGCAGTTCTTC. J is TRBJ2-1 and V is TRBV15, with 8 bases identical to TRBD2. The J segment lost 4 bases and the V segment lost 5 bases, leaving 7 bases of the junction unmatched. Germline assignment: CDR1 LNHNV and CDR2 YYDKDF (reference sequence). The CDR3 extends over 15 amino acids.